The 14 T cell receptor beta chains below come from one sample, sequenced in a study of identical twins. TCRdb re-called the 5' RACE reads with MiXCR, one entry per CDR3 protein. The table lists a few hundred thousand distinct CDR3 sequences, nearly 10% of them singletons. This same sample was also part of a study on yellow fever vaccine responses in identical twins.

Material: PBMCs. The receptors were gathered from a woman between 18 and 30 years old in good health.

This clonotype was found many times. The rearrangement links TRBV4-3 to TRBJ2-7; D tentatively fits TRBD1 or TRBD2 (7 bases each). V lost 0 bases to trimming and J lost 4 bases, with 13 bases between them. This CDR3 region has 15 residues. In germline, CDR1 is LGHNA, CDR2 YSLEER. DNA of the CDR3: TGCGCCAGCAGCCAAGATCCAGGGGGAGGGTACGAGCAGTACTTC. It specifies CASSQDPGGGYEQYF.

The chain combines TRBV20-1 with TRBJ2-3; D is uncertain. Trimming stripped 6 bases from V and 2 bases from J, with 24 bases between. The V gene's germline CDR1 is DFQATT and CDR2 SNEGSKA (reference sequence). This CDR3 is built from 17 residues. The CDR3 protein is CSAEGGIHLLNTDTQYF. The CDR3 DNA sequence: TGCAGTGCCGAAGGTGGAATCCACCTGCTAAACACAGATACGCAGTATTTT.

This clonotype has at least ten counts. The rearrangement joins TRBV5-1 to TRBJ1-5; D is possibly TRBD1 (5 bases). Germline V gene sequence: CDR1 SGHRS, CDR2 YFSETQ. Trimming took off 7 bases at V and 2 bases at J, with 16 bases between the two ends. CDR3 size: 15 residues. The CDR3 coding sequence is TGCGCCAGCCGCCTCGAAGGGGCGGGCAATCAGCCCCAGCATTTT. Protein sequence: CASRLEGAGNQPQHF.

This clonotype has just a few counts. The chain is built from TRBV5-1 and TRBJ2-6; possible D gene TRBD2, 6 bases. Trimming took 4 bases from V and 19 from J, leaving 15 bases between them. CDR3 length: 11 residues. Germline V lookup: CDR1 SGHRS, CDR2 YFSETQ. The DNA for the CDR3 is TGCGCCAGCAGCACCGGAGGGCTCGTAACTTTC. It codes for CASSTGGLVTF.

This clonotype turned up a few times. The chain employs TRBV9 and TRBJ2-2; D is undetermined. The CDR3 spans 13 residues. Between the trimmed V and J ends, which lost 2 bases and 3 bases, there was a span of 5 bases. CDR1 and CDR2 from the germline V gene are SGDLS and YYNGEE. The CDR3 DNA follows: TGTGCCAGCAGCGTGGACCACACCGGGGAGCTGTTTTTT. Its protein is CASSVDHTGELFF.

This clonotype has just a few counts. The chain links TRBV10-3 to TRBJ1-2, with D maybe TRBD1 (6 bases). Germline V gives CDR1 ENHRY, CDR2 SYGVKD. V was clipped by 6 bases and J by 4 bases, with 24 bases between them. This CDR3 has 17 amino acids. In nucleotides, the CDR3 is TGTGCCATCAGAAATAGACAGGTTCCTGCCGATTTCTATGGCTACACCTTC. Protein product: CAIRNRQVPADFYGYTF.

The CDR3: CASSDRPLRGLYEQYF. In DNA form, the CDR3 reads TGTGCCAGCAGCGACCGACCGTTGAGGGGCTTATACGAGCAGTACTTC. The V gene is TRBV21-1, the J gene TRBJ2-7. TRBV21-1 is listed as a pseudogene. CDR3 length: 16 amino acids.

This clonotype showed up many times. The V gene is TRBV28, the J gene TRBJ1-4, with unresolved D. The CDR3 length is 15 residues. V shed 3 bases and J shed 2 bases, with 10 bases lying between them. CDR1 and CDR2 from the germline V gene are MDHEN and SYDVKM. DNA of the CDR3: TGTGCCAGCAGTTTCAATTGGGGTACTAATGAAAAACTGTTTTTT. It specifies CASSFNWGTNEKLFF.

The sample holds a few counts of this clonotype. DNA of the CDR3: TGCAGTGCTAAAGGTTTTAATGAGCAGTTCTTC. Translated: CSAKGFNEQFF. The gene calls are TRBV20-1 and TRBJ2-1; no clear D. This CDR3 spans 11 amino acids. In germline, CDR1 is DFQATT, CDR2 SNEGSKA (reference sequence). The germline V and J ends were trimmed by 4 bases and 7 bases, with 8 bases remaining between them.

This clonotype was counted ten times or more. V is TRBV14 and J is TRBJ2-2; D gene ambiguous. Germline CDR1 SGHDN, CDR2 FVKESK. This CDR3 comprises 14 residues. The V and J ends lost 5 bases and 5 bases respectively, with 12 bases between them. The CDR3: CASSAEWKTGELFF. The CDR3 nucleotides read TGTGCCAGCAGCGCTGAATGGAAGACCGGGGAGCTGTTTTTT.

CDR3 protein: CASSYGGRGDPYEQYF. DNA of the CDR3: TGTGCCAGCAGTTACGGTGGACGGGGTGATCCTTACGAGCAGTACTTC. The chain recombines TRBV6-5 with TRBJ2-7, with D possibly being TRBD2 (5 bases). Germline assignment: CDR1 MNHEY and CDR2 SVGAGI. The V end lost 2 bases, the J end lost 4 bases, and 18 bases lay between the germline ends. CDR3 size: 16 residues.

DNA for the CDR3: TGCAGCGTTGGCCCTAGACAGGGGGGGTTGGAGACTGAAGCTTTCTTT. Its protein product is CSVGPRQGGLETEAFF. The V gene is TRBV29-1, the J gene TRBJ1-1; 9 bases agree with TRBD1. The V gene's germline CDR1 is SQVTM and CDR2 ANQGSEA. V was pared by 4 bases and J by 5 bases, with 14 bases of the junction left unmatched. The CDR3 covers 16 residues.

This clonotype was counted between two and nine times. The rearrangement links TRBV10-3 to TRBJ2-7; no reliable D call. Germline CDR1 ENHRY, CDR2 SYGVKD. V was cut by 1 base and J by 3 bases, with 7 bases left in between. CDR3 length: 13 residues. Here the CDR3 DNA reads TGTGCCATCAGTGAGTTAATAGGCTACGAGCAGTACTTC. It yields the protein CAISELIGYEQYF.

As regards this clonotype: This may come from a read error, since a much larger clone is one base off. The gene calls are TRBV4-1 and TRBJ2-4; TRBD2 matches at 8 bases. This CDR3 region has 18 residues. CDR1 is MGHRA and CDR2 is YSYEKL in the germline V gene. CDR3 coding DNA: TGCGCCAGCAGCGCACATAGGGCGGGGGGCGAGCCCAAAAACACTCAGTACTTC. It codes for CASSAHRAGGEPKNTQYF.